Each of the 27 T cell receptor beta chains below was sequenced from the same sample in a study of cytomegalovirus exposure and HLA in healthy donors. Produced via immunoSEQ multiplex PCR; TCRdb's table is partial and in-frame only. The top ten clones hold 0.69% of a sample with under 100,000 clones, 90% to 95% of them seen once. Sequenced material: PBMCs. These receptors originate from a woman in her late teens or twenties in good health and CMV-seronegative.

This sequence joins TRBV6-6 and TRBJ2-1; TRBD2 agrees at 12 bases. Germline V gene sequence: CDR1 MNHNY, CDR2 SVGAGI (reference sequence). The CDR3 contains 15 residues. The J segment lost 6 bases and the V segment lost 5 bases, leaving 5 bases of the junction unmatched. DNA for the CDR3: TGTGCCAGCAGTCAAACTAGCGGGGGGATCAATGAGCAGTTCTTC. Its protein is CASSQTSGGINEQFF.

The chain has TRBV18 and TRBJ2-5, with D possibly being TRBD2 (5 bases). The germline V gene has CDR1 KGHSH and CDR2 LQKENI. V dropped 3 bases and J dropped 4 bases, with 12 bases sitting between them. The CDR3 totals 14 residues. The CDR3 DNA follows: TGTGCCAGCTCACCCCCAGGAGGAGCAGAGACCCAGTACTTC. Amino acid sequence: CASSPPGGAETQYF.

As to this clone: Different DNA sequences within this sample yield the same CDR3. The CDR3 loop is CASSPGTGANYGYTF. DNA for the CDR3: TGTGCCAGCAGTCCCGGGACGGGAGCTAACTATGGCTACACCTTC. The V gene is TRBV28, the J gene TRBJ1-2, with D possibly being TRBD1 (5 bases). The V gene's germline CDR1 is MDHEN and CDR2 SYDVKM. Trimming stripped 5 bases from V and 0 bases from J, with 13 bases between. The CDR3 sequence is 15 residues long.

V and J are TRBV5-5 and TRBJ2-1, with D hard to call. CDR3 length equals 16 residues. Germline V gene sequence: CDR1 SGHKS, CDR2 YYEKEE (reference sequence). The V end was cut by 0 bases, the J end by 1 base, with 11 bases between. DNA of the CDR3: TGTGCCAGCAGCTTGGCCCCCGAGGTATCCTACAATGAGCAGTTCTTC. As protein: CASSLAPEVSYNEQFF. Based on the CDR3 plus reference TRBV5-5 and TRBJ2-1, the full variable domain is DAGVTQSPTHLIKTRGQQVTLRCSPISGHKSVSWYQQVLGQGPQFIFQYYEKEERGRGNFPDRFSARQFPNYSSELNVNALLLGDSALYLCASSLAPEVSYNEQFFGPGTRLTVL.

The gene calls are TRBV28 and TRBJ1-5, with no clear D. V lost 3 bases to trimming and J lost 4 bases, with 4 bases between them. Germline CDR1 reads MDHEN; CDR2 reads SYDVKM. This CDR3 is 12 amino acids long. The CDR3 coding sequence is TGTGCCAGCAGTTTTCCAAATCAGCCCCAGCATTTT. This translates into CASSFPNQPQHF.

V and J are TRBV4-1 and TRBJ2-5, with 10 bases aligning to TRBD1. Trimming at V came to 1 base and at J to 4 bases, leaving 12 bases not matched to a gene. The CDR3 covers 18 residues. Germline CDR1 and CDR2: MGHRA and YSYEKL. The CDR3 is CASSQGHGAGTGVETQYF. The CDR3 nucleotides are TGCGCCAGCAGCCAAGGTCATGGAGCCGGGACAGGGGTAGAGACCCAGTACTTC.

The chain recombines TRBV7-2 with TRBJ2-3, with a possible D match to TRBD2 (5 bases). Trimming stripped 11 bases from V and 0 bases from J, with 12 bases between. The CDR3 length is 13 residues. Germline V lookup: CDR1 SGHTA, CDR2 FQGNSA. This chain's CDR3 is CAAESGSTDTQYF. CDR3 DNA: TGTGCCGCCGAAAGCGGTAGCACAGATACGCAGTATTTT.

The chain links TRBV6-5 to TRBJ1-1; perhaps TRBD1 as D (6 bases). V was shortened by 3 bases and J by 6 bases, with 11 bases between the two germline ends. This CDR3 is 13 amino acids long. CDR1 and CDR2 from the germline V gene are MNHEY and SVGAGI. This CDR3 is CASSYGAGAEAFF. In nucleotides, the CDR3 is TGTGCCAGCAGTTATGGGGCAGGGGCTGAAGCTTTCTTT.

The J gene is TRBJ2-7, the V gene TRBV2, with D tentatively TRBD2 (5 bases). The CDR3 is 14 amino acids. Trimming shortened V by 5 bases and J by 4 bases, and 15 bases separated the two germline ends. The germline gives CDR1 SNHLY, CDR2 FYNNEI. The CDR3 loop reads CASSPNGIRYEQYF. The CDR3 DNA sequence: TGTGCCAGCAGTCCTAACGGGATTCGATACGAGCAGTACTTC.

This clone was detected once. This sequence joins TRBV4-3 and TRBJ2-1; tentatively, D is TRBD1 (6 bases). The V end was cut by 1 base, the J end by 10 bases, with 17 bases between. Per the germline V gene, CDR1 is LGHNA and CDR2 is YSLEER. The CDR3 contains 15 residues. In nucleotides, the CDR3 is TGCGCCAGCAGCCAAGGGCAGGGGTTTCAATGGGAGCAGTTCTTC. Its protein product is CASSQGQGFQWEQFF.

This clone came up once. The chain carries TRBV28 and TRBJ2-2; possibly TRBD2 for D (6 bases). From germline, CDR1 is MDHEN and CDR2 SYDVKM. CDR3 size: 20 residues. The V end lost 3 bases, the J end lost 1 base, and 24 bases lay between the germline ends. CDR3 amino acids: CASSFCGLGGENRNTGELFF. The CDR3 DNA sequence: TGTGCCAGCAGTTTTTGTGGGCTTGGAGGGGAAAACAGGAACACCGGGGAGCTGTTTTTT.

Concerning this clone: The sample has other DNA sequences that encode this CDR3 too. The chain links TRBV5-1 to TRBJ1-6, with 9 bases lining up with TRBD1. The CDR3 covers 15 residues. From germline, CDR1 is SGHRS and CDR2 YFSETQ. V lost 0 bases to trimming and J lost 10 bases; unmatched junction nucleotides: 5. The CDR3 spells CASSLAGTGRSPLHF. In DNA, the CDR3 is TGCGCCAGCAGCTTGGCCGGGACAGGGAGGTCACCCCTCCACTTT. Full variable domain (rest looked up from reference TRBV5-1 and TRBJ1-6): KAGVTQTPRYLIKTRGQQVTLSCSPISGHRSVSWYQQTPGQGLQFLFEYFSETQRNKGNFPGRFSGRQFSNSRSEMNVSTLELGDSALYLCASSLAGTGRSPLHFGNGTRLTVT.

This chain uses TRBV4-3 with TRBJ1-3; 7 bases line up with TRBD1. CDR3 size: 14 residues. Per germline, CDR1 LGHNA and CDR2 YSLEER. V lost 3 bases, J lost 8 bases, and 7 bases stayed unmatched. The CDR3 loop is CASSHAGQEDTIYF. In DNA form, the CDR3 reads TGCGCCAGCAGCCATGCTGGACAGGAAGACACCATATATTTT.

The CDR3: CASSPDQGVLGSGNTIYF. For the CDR3, the DNA is TGTGCCAGCTCACCAGACCAGGGCGTATTAGGCTCTGGAAACACCATATATTTT. The rearrangement links TRBV18 to TRBJ1-3; perhaps TRBD1 as D (5 bases). V was shortened by 2 bases and J by 0 bases, with 17 bases between the two germline ends. Germline V lookup: CDR1 KGHSH, CDR2 LQKENI. CDR3 length equals 18 residues.

CDR3 sequence: CASITGQAFSYEQYF. The DNA for the CDR3 is TGTGCCAGTATTACGGGACAGGCCTTCTCCTACGAGCAGTACTTC. This chain links TRBV28 with TRBJ2-7; 8 positions match TRBD1. The germline V gene encodes CDR1 MDHEN and CDR2 SYDVKM. V was pared by 9 bases and J by 0 bases, with 10 bases of the junction left unmatched. The CDR3 contains 15 residues.

Points on this clone: One end of the junction fails to match germline, which may point to a read error. The chain's CDR3 is CASSLGTSTDTQYF. CDR3 nucleotides: TGTGCCAGTAGCTTGGGGACTAGCACAGATACGCAGTATTTT. The rearrangement joins TRBV7-9 to TRBJ2-3; weak D call: TRBD2 (6 bases). Germline CDR1 and CDR2: SEHNR and FQNEAQ (reference sequence). The CDR3 sequence is 14 residues long. The whole variable domain, filled in from reference TRBV7-9 and TRBJ2-3, reads DTGVSQNPRHKITKRGQNVTFRCDPISEHNRLYWYRQTLGQGPEFLTYFQNEAQLEKSRLLSDRFSAERPKGSFSTLEIQRTEQGDSAMYLCASSLGTSTDTQYFGPGTRLTVL.

The rearrangement joins TRBV2 to TRBJ2-3, with 8 bases identical to TRBD2. This CDR3 contains 13 residues. Germline V gene data show CDR1 as SNHLY and CDR2 as FYNNEI. Unmatched junction bases numbered 11, after V lost 7 bases and J lost 11 bases. The CDR3 DNA follows: TGTGCCAGCATAGGTAGCGGGACCGCGGGGCAGTATTTT. Translating it yields CASIGSGTAGQYF.

V and J are TRBV21-1 and TRBJ2-5; TRBD2 reflects the table's D call only, with no check against the DNA. TRBV21-1 is a pseudogene locus. The length of the CDR3 is 16 residues. The chain's CDR3 is CASRVRLAGGRETQYF. For the CDR3, the DNA is TGTGCCAGCAGGGTGAGGCTAGCGGGAGGGCGAGAGACCCAGTACTTC.

This chain links TRBV7-2 with TRBJ1-1; a possible D gene is TRBD1 (6 bases). The CDR3 has 17 residues. Between the trimmed V and J ends, which lost 3 bases and 4 bases, there was a span of 21 bases. Per the germline V gene, CDR1 is SGHTA and CDR2 is FQGNSA. CDR3 amino acids: CASSFGSRGMEVTEAFF. The CDR3 DNA reads as TGTGCCAGCAGCTTTGGTTCCAGGGGTATGGAGGTCACTGAAGCTTTCTTT. Variable domain in full (rest from reference TRBV7-2 and TRBJ1-1): GAGVSQSPSNKVTEKGKDVELRCDPISGHTALYWYRQSLGQGLEFLIYFQGNSAPDKSGLPSDRFSAERTGGSVSTLTIQRTQQEDSAVYLCASSFGSRGMEVTEAFFGQGTRLTVV.

The chain joins TRBV28 to TRBJ2-5; 7 bases align to TRBD2. The V gene's germline CDR1 is MDHEN and CDR2 SYDVKM. This CDR3 comprises 14 residues. The V segment lost 4 bases and the J segment 6 bases; nucleotides outside the gene matches: 8. The chain's CDR3 is CASSSKTSWKTQYF. The CDR3 nucleotides are TGTGCCAGCAGTTCTAAGACTAGCTGGAAGACCCAGTACTTC. The full variable domain, its missing parts supplied by reference TRBV28 and TRBJ2-5, is DVKVTQSSRYLVKRTGEKVFLECVQDMDHENMFWYRQDPGLGLRLIYFSYDVKMKEKGDIPEGYSVSREKKERFSLILESASTNQTSMYLCASSSKTSWKTQYFGPGTRLLVL.

The chain joins TRBV9 to TRBJ1-3; no clear D gene. Germline V gives CDR1 SGDLS, CDR2 YYNGEE. This CDR3 has 14 amino acids. Between the trimmed V and J ends, which lost 5 bases and 0 bases, there was a span of 9 bases. CDR3 protein: CASSVGSSGNTIYF. The DNA for the CDR3 is TGTGCCAGCAGTGTGGGGAGCTCTGGAAACACCATATATTTT. Combining the CDR3 with reference TRBV9 and TRBJ1-3 gives the whole variable domain DSGVTQTPKHLITATGQRVTLRCSPRSGDLSVYWYQQSLDQGLQFLIQYYNGEERAKGNILERFSAQQFPDLHSELNLSSLELGDSALYFCASSVGSSGNTIYFGEGSWLTVV.

This clone was seen just once. This chain connects TRBV7-2 to TRBJ2-1; 12 nucleotides align to TRBD2. Per the germline V gene, CDR1 is SGHTA and CDR2 is FQGNSA. The J segment lost 7 bases and the V segment lost 2 bases, leaving 3 bases of the junction unmatched. The CDR3 is 15 amino acids. CDR3 sequence: CASSLQLAGGNEQFF. The CDR3 nucleotides are TGTGCCAGCAGCTTACAGCTAGCGGGGGGGAATGAGCAGTTCTTC.

The V and J genes are TRBV6-5 and TRBJ2-7, with a possible D match to TRBD2 (7 bases). The ends were cut back, 10 bases at V and 2 bases at J, with 12 bases in the middle. CDR3 size: 12 residues. CDR1 is MNHEY, CDR2 SVGAGI, per germline. In DNA form, the CDR3 reads TGTGCCACTGGGGGGGGCCCCTACGAGCAGTACTTC. Translation gives CATGGGPYEQYF.

This clone was detected once. The chain uses TRBV7-9 and TRBJ2-3; perhaps TRBD2 as D (5 bases). CDR1 and CDR2 from the germline V gene are SEHNR and FQNEAQ (reference sequence). CDR3 length: 16 amino acids. Trimming removed 4 bases from V and 1 base from J, with 15 bases in between. CDR3 coding DNA: TGTGCCAGCAGCTCACGCCCGGGGAGACGCACAGATACGCAGTATTTT. It specifies CASSSRPGRRTDTQYF.

This clone was observed a handful of times. V usage is TRBV19 and J usage is TRBJ1-4; the match to TRBD1 covers 8 bases. From germline, CDR1 is LNHDA and CDR2 SQIVND (reference sequence). The CDR3 extends over 16 amino acids. The J segment lost 2 bases and the V segment lost 5 bases, leaving 7 bases of the junction unmatched. The CDR3 here is CASSAGQGHTNEKLFF. The CDR3, as DNA: TGTGCCAGTAGTGCCGGACAGGGCCATACTAATGAAAAACTGTTTTTT.

The chain employs TRBV4-1 and TRBJ1-2; perhaps TRBD1 as D (6 bases). From germline, CDR1 is MGHRA and CDR2 YSYEKL. CDR3 size: 15 residues. Trimming took off 4 bases at V and 2 bases at J, with 14 bases between the two ends. This CDR3 reads CASSPAITGNYGYTF. CDR3 in DNA: TGCGCCAGCAGCCCCGCTATAACAGGGAACTATGGCTACACCTTC.

This chain uses TRBV18 with TRBJ2-7, with TRBD2 as a possible D gene (6 bases). The CDR3 sequence is 12 residues long. V dropped 3 bases and J dropped 7 bases, with 10 bases sitting between them. Germline V lookup: CDR1 KGHSH, CDR2 LQKENI. This chain's CDR3 is CASSPRGREQYF. CDR3 nucleotide sequence: TGTGCCAGCTCACCTCGAGGGAGGGAGCAGTACTTC.